This entry lists 31 T cell receptor beta chains sequenced from one sample in a study of blood T cell repertoires in COVID-19. Method: immunoSEQ multiplex PCR; TCRdb's copy keeps in-frame clones and lacks some. The sample gives about 150,000 clones, approximately 86% of which show up once; roughly 7% is in the top ten. The sequenced material came from peripheral blood. The receptor set was obtained from a man in his fifties or sixties with active or convalescent COVID-19.

The chain carries TRBV5-1 and TRBJ2-1; 8 nucleotides match TRBD2. This CDR3 is built from 16 residues. Germline assignment: CDR1 SGHRS and CDR2 YFSETQ. The V and J ends lost 4 bases and 2 bases, in that order; junction bases with no gene match: 8. CDR3 in DNA: TGCGCCAGCAGCCCGGGAGGAGCGGGGGCCTACAATGAGCAGTTCTTC. Amino acids: CASSPGGAGAYNEQFF.

V and J are TRBV5-4 and TRBJ2-3, with 7 bases fitting TRBD1. CDR1 and CDR2 (germline): SGHNT, YYREEE (reference sequence). J lost 6 bases, V lost 5 bases, and 18 bases had no gene match. The CDR3 spans 17 residues. DNA for the CDR3: TGTGCCAGCAGTTATTCCGGGACAGCTCCAGAAGCCGATACGCAGTATTTT. This translates into CASSYSGTAPEADTQYF.

The chain is built from TRBV7-9 and TRBJ1-4; D remains ambiguous. In germline, CDR1 is SEHNR, CDR2 FQNEAQ (reference sequence). The CDR3 spans 14 residues. The V gene lost 5 bases and the J gene lost 5 bases, with 12 bases spanning the gap. The CDR3 DNA is TGTGCCAGCAGCCACCCCCCCCAGAATGAAAAACTGTTTTTT. Translating it yields CASSHPPQNEKLFF.

This chain uses TRBV18 with TRBJ2-3; D might be TRBD2 (5 bases). Germline-derived CDR1 and CDR2 are KGHSH and LQKENI. The CDR3 runs 14 residues. V dropped 0 bases and J dropped 4 bases, with 8 bases sitting between them. The CDR3 DNA is TGTGCCAGCTCACCACCTAGCGCCTCAGATACGCAGTATTTT. It yields the protein CASSPPSASDTQYF.

The chain couples TRBV9 to TRBJ2-7; tentative D call: TRBD2 (5 bases). The CDR3 has 13 residues. CDR1 is SGDLS, CDR2 YYNGEE, per germline. The ends were cut back, 4 bases at V and 5 bases at J, with 13 bases in the middle. Here the CDR3 DNA reads TGTGCCAGCAGCACATCACCGGGGAACGAGCAGTACTTC. This gives the protein CASSTSPGNEQYF.

The genes are TRBV24-1 and TRBJ2-1; 8 bases match TRBD2. V gave up 2 bases and J gave up 5 bases; unmatched junction bases: 4. This CDR3 has 15 residues. Looked up from germline, CDR1 is KGHDR and CDR2 is SFDVKD. The CDR3 is CATSDWGLGHNEQFF. CDR3 nucleotides: TGTGCCACCAGTGATTGGGGACTAGGACACAATGAGCAGTTCTTC.

This chain uses TRBV11-3 with TRBJ2-7; a possible D gene is TRBD2 (7 bases). Germline V gives CDR1 SGHNT, CDR2 YENEEA. The CDR3 is 15 residues long. Trimming removed 1 base at V and 2 bases at J, with 12 bases between. CDR3 bases: TGTGCCAGCAGCTTAGGGGGGGGCGAGGCCTACGAGCAGTACTTC. Its protein is CASSLGGGEAYEQYF.

The chain combines TRBV9 with TRBJ1-4; D may be TRBD1 (5 bases). The germline V gene has CDR1 SGDLS and CDR2 YYNGEE. Deletions cut 2 bases from V and 3 bases from J, with 8 bases between. This CDR3 has 14 amino acids. The DNA for the CDR3 is TGTGCCAGCAGCGTGGGGGGTGCTAATGAAAAACTGTTTTTT. Its protein product is CASSVGGANEKLFF. Complete variable domain (other parts from reference TRBV9 and TRBJ1-4): DSGVTQTPKHLITATGQRVTLRCSPRSGDLSVYWYQQSLDQGLQFLIQYYNGEERAKGNILERFSAQQFPDLHSELNLSSLELGDSALYFCASSVGGANEKLFFGSGTQLSVL.

The chain joins TRBV18 to TRBJ1-6; 9 bases match TRBD1. The CDR3 sequence is 16 residues long. The junction had 10 bases not matched to a gene; V was cut back by 5 bases and J by 8 bases. The germline gives CDR1 KGHSH, CDR2 LQKENI. The CDR3 coding sequence is TGTGCCAGCTCAGGGACAGGGACCCCTCCTCATTCACCCCTCCACTTT. Its protein product is CASSGTGTPPHSPLHF.

A few counts support this clone. The chain combines TRBV7-2 with TRBJ1-5; D unclear. The CDR3 length is 15 residues. CDR1 is SGHTA and CDR2 is FQGNSA in the germline V gene. Deletions cut 5 bases from V and 3 bases from J, with 14 bases between. The CDR3 sequence: CASSLSAGNNQPQHF. CDR3 sequence (DNA): TGTGCCAGCAGCCTATCAGCAGGAAACAATCAGCCCCAGCATTTT.

This clone occurred once. The chain links TRBV7-3 to TRBJ2-2; no reliable D call. The CDR3 is made up of 15 amino acids. Germline assignment: CDR1 SGHTA and CDR2 FQGTGA. V was shortened by 5 bases and J by 2 bases, with 12 bases between the two germline ends. The CDR3 DNA follows: TGTGCCAGCAGCCCGCTGGGCATCAACACCGGGGAGCTGTTTTTT. Amino acids: CASSPLGINTGELFF.

The chain uses TRBV5-1 and TRBJ1-3; D is undetermined. Germline values: CDR1 SGHRS, CDR2 YFSETQ. The V end lost 7 bases, the J end lost 7 bases, and 18 bases lay between the germline ends. The CDR3 extends over 14 amino acids. The CDR3 nucleotides read TGCGCCAGCGCTCCGGCCCTATCGGGGAACACCATATATTTT. Protein: CASAPALSGNTIYF.

The CDR3 DNA is TGTGCCAGCAGCCAGCTTTTCGGGGGAGTAGGCCACGAGCAGTACTTC. This encodes CASSQLFGGVGHEQYF. The chain is built from TRBV4-2 and TRBJ2-7, with D perhaps TRBD2 (6 bases). Trimming took off 3 bases at V and 5 bases at J, with 20 bases between the two ends. Germline CDR1 and CDR2: LGHNA and YNFKEQ. The length of the CDR3 is 16 residues.

The chain joins TRBV7-2 to TRBJ2-7; 7 bases line up with TRBD2. With 5 bases clipped from V and 3 bases from J, the junction kept 4 bases outside the gene matches. Germline V gene lookup returns CDR1 SGHTA and CDR2 FQGNSA. The CDR3 length is 13 residues. In DNA form, the CDR3 reads TGTGCCAGCAGCAGGGACTATTACTACGAGCAGTACTTC. It codes for CASSRDYYYEQYF.

The sample holds one count of this clone. The chain uses TRBV18 and TRBJ2-7; 10 bases align to TRBD1. This CDR3 has 15 amino acids. Germline V gene data show CDR1 as KGHSH and CDR2 as LQKENI. Trimming took 4 bases from V and 3 from J; bases not matched to a gene: 6. CDR3 bases: TGTGCCAGCTCACGCACCGGGACAGGGGTCTACGAGCAGTACTTC. Residues: CASSRTGTGVYEQYF.

The genes are TRBV15 and TRBJ2-3; a weak D match, TRBD2 (7 bases). The CDR3 length is 16 residues. In germline, CDR1 is LNHNV, CDR2 YYDKDF (reference sequence). V lost 0 bases to trimming and J lost 8 bases, with 18 bases between them. CDR3 in DNA: TGTGCCACCAGCAGAGATAGGGGGGGCGGCTTAGGTACGCAGTATTTT. Its protein product is CATSRDRGGGLGTQYF.

Concerning this clone itself: At the DNA level, this CDR3 is encoded by other sequences in the same sample as well. This chain uses TRBV6-5 with TRBJ2-7, with D hard to call. There are 12 residues in the CDR3. Deletions cut 5 bases from V and 0 bases from J, with 5 bases between. The V gene's germline CDR1 is MNHEY and CDR2 SVGAGI. In nucleotides, the CDR3 is TGTGCCAGCAGTCCCCTCTCCTACGAGCAGTACTTC. Translated: CASSPLSYEQYF.

This chain joins TRBV6-2 or TRBV6-3 and TRBJ1-5, with 10 bases identical to TRBD1. This CDR3 is 16 amino acids long. Germline V gene data show CDR1 as MNHEY and CDR2 as SVGEGT. Trimming removed 6 bases from V and 5 bases from J; junction bases left unmatched: 10. Written as DNA, the CDR3 is TGTGCCAGCAGCCCTACCGGGACAGGGGAGTATCAGCCCCAGCATTTT. Translation gives CASSPTGTGEYQPQHF.

The rearrangement uses TRBV7-6 and TRBJ2-5; TRBD1 might be the D (6 bases). V was pared by 1 base and J by 3 bases, with 12 bases between. Germline V gene data show CDR1 as SGHVS and CDR2 as FNYEAQ. The CDR3 has 15 residues. The CDR3: CASSLGPYREETQYF. The CDR3 DNA is TGTGCCAGCAGCTTAGGGCCGTACAGGGAAGAGACCCAGTACTTC.

This chain connects TRBV5-1 to TRBJ1-1; possible D gene TRBD1, 5 bases. CDR1 is SGHRS and CDR2 is YFSETQ in the germline V gene. The V and J ends lost 0 bases and 6 bases respectively, with 9 bases between them. The CDR3 length is 13 residues. CDR3 loop: CASSLGGSPEAFF. CDR3 bases: TGCGCCAGCAGCTTGGGGGGCTCTCCTGAAGCTTTCTTT.

The genes are TRBV4-3 and TRBJ2-7; TRBD1 matches 7 bases. Germline V gives CDR1 LGHNA, CDR2 YSLEER. After removal of 1 base from V and 10 bases from J, the junction contained 7 bases not matched to a gene. CDR3 length equals 13 residues. CDR3 protein: CASSQANRGEQYF. CDR3 coding DNA: TGCGCCAGCAGCCAAGCTAACAGGGGCGAACAGTACTTC.

To note about this clone: The junction differs from germline at one of its ends, possibly a read error. This sequence joins TRBV7-7 and TRBJ2-2, with 7 bases that match TRBD1. Germline CDR1 SSHAT, CDR2 FNYEAQ (reference sequence). CDR3 length equals 15 residues. The CDR3: CASSPTGVGTGELFF. CDR3 DNA sequence: TGTGCTAGCAGCCCAACAGGGGTGGGCACCGGGGAGCTGTTTTTT.

The table lists this clone with a few counts. This chain connects TRBV18 to TRBJ2-3; the D is unclear. This CDR3 is 17 amino acids long. Germline loops: CDR1 KGHSH, CDR2 LQKENI. Deletions cut 2 bases from V and 1 base from J, with 16 bases between. The CDR3 sequence is CASSPDDEDFGTDTQYF. In DNA, the CDR3 is TGTGCCAGCTCACCAGATGATGAGGATTTTGGCACAGATACGCAGTATTTT.

The chain uses TRBV19 and TRBJ2-7; D is perhaps TRBD2 (6 bases). V was cut by 3 bases and J by 5 bases, with 20 bases left in between. Per the germline V gene, CDR1 is LNHDA and CDR2 is SQIVND (reference sequence). The CDR3 contains 16 residues. CDR3 loop: CASSIYPRENSHEQYF. CDR3 DNA sequence: TGTGCCAGTAGTATCTATCCTCGGGAGAACTCGCACGAGCAGTACTTC.

This sequence joins TRBV7-9 and TRBJ1-4; TRBD1 is a possible D gene (6 bases). Trimming stripped 5 bases from V and 6 bases from J, with 16 bases between. Germline V lookup: CDR1 SEHNR, CDR2 FQNEAQ (reference sequence). This CDR3 has 15 residues. This CDR3 reads CASSPTQGSHEKLFF. DNA of the CDR3: TGTGCCAGCAGCCCAACACAGGGATCGCATGAAAAACTGTTTTTT.

This clone was counted a few times. The CDR3 DNA sequence: TGTGCCAGCGCGTATTACCCCGGACAGAGCCGCGGGGGCTACACCTTC. Translated: CASAYYPGQSRGGYTF. The rearrangement uses TRBV2 and TRBJ1-2, with D possibly matching TRBD1 (6 bases). Per the germline V gene, CDR1 is SNHLY and CDR2 is FYNNEI. There are 16 residues in the CDR3. V gave up 8 bases and J gave up 8 bases, with 27 bases separating them.

This chain joins TRBV4-3 and TRBJ2-3, with D possibly TRBD1 on 6 matching bases. The CDR3 runs to 16 residues. Germline values: CDR1 LGHNA, CDR2 YSLEER. V gave up 4 bases and J gave up 0 bases, with 14 bases separating them. CDR3 region: CASSRMGHSSTDTQYF. CDR3 coding DNA: TGCGCCAGCAGCCGGATGGGACACAGTAGCACAGATACGCAGTATTTT.

This clone was counted between two and nine times. The J gene is TRBJ2-1, the V gene TRBV7-2; 8 bases line up with TRBD2. The CDR3 is 16 amino acids. The V gene's germline CDR1 is SGHTA and CDR2 FQGNSA. With V trimmed by 5 bases and J by 3 bases, 9 bases remained unmatched. In DNA form, the CDR3 reads TGTGCCAGCAGCAGAATTAGCGGGACTTTCTACAATGAGCAGTTCTTC. Translation: CASSRISGTFYNEQFF.

This rearrangement joins TRBV11-2 to TRBJ1-3, with D hard to call. Germline V gene data show CDR1 as SGHAT and CDR2 as FQNNGV. This CDR3 is 13 amino acids long. Trimming stripped 4 bases from V and 4 bases from J, with 8 bases between. In DNA, the CDR3 is TGTGCCAGCAGCTCCTCGGGAGGAAACACCATATATTTT. Encoded protein: CASSSSGGNTIYF.

This chain uses TRBV2 with TRBJ1-5, with TRBD1 matching 10 bases. The germline V gene encodes CDR1 SNHLY and CDR2 FYNNEI. Trimming cost V 5 bases and J 7 bases; bases outside gene matches: 5. The CDR3 runs to 14 residues. The CDR3 bases are TGTGCCAGCAGTAAAGGACAGGGGGAACAGCCCCAGCATTTT. As protein: CASSKGQGEQPQHF.

CDR3 nucleotide sequence: TGTGCCAGCAGCCAAGATATAGGGGACTACGAGCAGTACTTC. Amino acid sequence: CASSQDIGDYEQYF. The chain carries TRBV14 and TRBJ2-7; tentative D call: TRBD1 (5 bases). With 0 bases removed from V and 3 bases from J, the gap between germline ends came to 9 bases. Germline CDR1 and CDR2: SGHDN and FVKESK. There are 14 residues in the CDR3.